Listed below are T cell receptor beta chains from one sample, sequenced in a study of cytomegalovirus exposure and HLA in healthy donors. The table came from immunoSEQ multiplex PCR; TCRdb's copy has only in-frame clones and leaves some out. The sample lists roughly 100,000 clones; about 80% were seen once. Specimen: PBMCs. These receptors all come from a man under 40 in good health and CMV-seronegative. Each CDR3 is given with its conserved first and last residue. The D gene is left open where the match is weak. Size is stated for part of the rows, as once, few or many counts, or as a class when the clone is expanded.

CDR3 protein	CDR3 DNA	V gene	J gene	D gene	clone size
CASSLGVQETQYF	TGCGCCAGCAGCTTGGGTGTACAAGAGACCCAGTACTTC	TRBV5-1	TRBJ2-5	NA	NA
CAIAGGIRGEKLFF	TGTGCCATTGCCGGGGGAATTAGAGGTGAAAAACTGTTTTTT	TRBV10-3	TRBJ1-4	NA	NA
CASEWGTGENTGELFF	TGTGCCAGTGAATGGGGGACAGGGGAGAACACCGGGGAGCTGTTTTTT	TRBV19	TRBJ2-2	TRBD1	few
CASSLVGDSYGYTF	TGCGCCAGCAGCTTGGTGGGGGACAGCTATGGCTACACCTTC	TRBV5-1	TRBJ1-2	TRBD1	once
CASSQGDRGRGYTF	TGCGCCAGCAGCCAAGGGGACAGGGGACGTGGCTACACCTTC	TRBV4-3	TRBJ1-2	TRBD1	NA
CASSSGLPDTQYF	TGTGCCAGCTCATCCGGACTCCCGGATACGCAGTATTTT	TRBV18	TRBJ2-3	NA	NA
CASPLDREENYGYTF	TGTGCCAGTCCTCTCGACAGGGAGGAAAACTATGGCTACACCTTC	TRBV2	TRBJ1-2	TRBD1	NA
CASSYDSNSNQPQHF	TGTGCCAGCAGCTACGACAGTAATAGCAATCAGCCCCAGCATTTT	TRBV6-5	TRBJ1-5	NA	NA
CASSKNGGLNNEQFF	TGTGCCAGCTCAAAAAACGGAGGACTTAACAATGAGCAGTTCTTC	TRBV18	TRBJ2-1	NA	NA
CSVVAGAGYNEQFF	TGCAGCGTCGTCGCTGGGGCAGGTTACAATGAGCAGTTCTTC	TRBV29-1	TRBJ2-1	NA	NA
CASSQDETGSTGELFF	TGTGCCAGCAGCCAAGATGAGACAGGTAGTACCGGGGAGCTGTTTTTT	TRBV4-2	TRBJ2-2	NA	NA
CASRPSQASNQPQHF	TGTGCCAGCAGACCTTCGCAGGCTAGCAATCAGCCCCAGCATTTT	TRBV6-1	TRBJ1-5	NA	NA
CATSVSTNYGYTF	TGTGCCACCAGCGTGAGCACTAACTATGGCTACACCTTC	TRBV15	TRBJ1-2	NA	NA
CASSHENGHGKYEQYF	TGTGCCAGCAGCCACGAAAACGGACACGGAAAGTACGAGCAGTACTTC	TRBV4-2	TRBJ2-7	NA	few
CASRWGQGEQETQYF	TGTGCCAGCAGATGGGGACAGGGTGAACAAGAGACCCAGTACTTC	TRBV2	TRBJ2-5	TRBD1	NA
CASSFRRIDTEAFF	TGTGCCAGCAGTTTTAGGAGGATTGACACTGAAGCTTTCTTT	TRBV27	TRBJ1-1	NA	NA
CASSIRLDAAQETQYF	TGTGCCAGCAGCATTAGACTAGATGCGGCACAAGAGACCCAGTACTTC	TRBV5-4	TRBJ2-5	NA	few
CASSLGTGPYKQYF	TGTGCCAGCAGTTTAGGGACAGGCCCCTACAAGCAGTACTTC	TRBV27	TRBJ2-7	TRBD1	NA
CASSLSPGQITKAFF	TGTGCCAGCAGCTTAAGTCCGGGACAGATCACTAAAGCTTTCTTT	TRBV7-7	TRBJ1-1	TRBD1	few
CASSSPRLAGFEQFF	TGTGCCAGCAGTTCACCTCGACTAGCGGGATTTGAGCAGTTCTTC	TRBV28	TRBJ2-1	TRBD2	few
CASSLAGDSYNEQFF	TGTGCCAGCAGCCTAGCGGGAGACTCCTACAATGAGCAGTTCTTC	TRBV28	TRBJ2-1	TRBD2	NA
CAIRGGLAGGETQYF	TGTGCCATCAGAGGGGGACTAGCGGGAGGAGAGACCCAGTACTTC	TRBV10-3	TRBJ2-5	TRBD2	NA
CASSEAIQRGGGDTQYF	TGTGCCAGCAGTGAAGCGATCCAGCGGGGGGGCGGAGATACGCAGTATTTT	TRBV6-1	TRBJ2-3	TRBD2	NA
CASSPRGGTYNEQFF	TGTGCCAGCAGCCCGAGGGGGGGGACCTACAATGAGCAGTTCTTC	TRBV7-2	TRBJ2-1	NA	NA
CASSLASGEQETQYF	TGCGCCAGCAGCTTGGCTAGCGGGGAACAAGAGACCCAGTACTTC	TRBV5-1	TRBJ2-5	TRBD2	NA
CASSENLNSPLHF	TGCGCCAGCAGTGAGAACTTAAATTCACCCCTCCACTTT	TRBV10-1	TRBJ1-6	NA	NA
CASSVYPGGNEQFF	TGTGCCAGCAGCGTCTACCCAGGGGGTAATGAGCAGTTCTTC	TRBV9	TRBJ2-1	TRBD1	many
CASNRAGHTDTQYF	TGTGCCAGCAACCGAGCGGGGCACACAGATACGCAGTATTTT	TRBV2	TRBJ2-3	TRBD2	NA
CACPFLAGGPNEQFF	TGTGCCTGCCCATTCTTAGCGGGGGGGCCCAATGAGCAGTTCTTC	TRBV30	TRBJ2-1	TRBD2	NA
CASSPHSGYNEQFF	TGTGCCAGCAGCCCCCACTCAGGCTACAATGAGCAGTTCTTC	TRBV7-2	TRBJ2-1	NA	NA
CASSQPSQPQHF	TGTGCCAGCTCACAGCCATCCCAGCCCCAGCATTTT	TRBV18	TRBJ1-5	NA	NA
CASSSLAGVSYEQYF	TGTGCCAGCAGTTCGCTAGCGGGGGTATCCTACGAGCAGTACTTC	TRBV6-5	TRBJ2-7	TRBD2	medium-sized
CASSPSMGQGYTEAFF	TGTGCCAGCTCACCATCCATGGGACAGGGGTACACTGAAGCTTTCTTT	TRBV18	TRBJ1-1	TRBD1	NA
CSARTGANYEQYF	TGCAGCGCTCGGACAGGGGCAAACTACGAGCAGTACTTC	TRBV29-1	TRBJ2-7	TRBD1	once
CASSPGTEPKAFF	TGTGCCAGCTCACCCGGAACAGAACCTAAAGCTTTCTTT	TRBV18	TRBJ1-1	NA	NA